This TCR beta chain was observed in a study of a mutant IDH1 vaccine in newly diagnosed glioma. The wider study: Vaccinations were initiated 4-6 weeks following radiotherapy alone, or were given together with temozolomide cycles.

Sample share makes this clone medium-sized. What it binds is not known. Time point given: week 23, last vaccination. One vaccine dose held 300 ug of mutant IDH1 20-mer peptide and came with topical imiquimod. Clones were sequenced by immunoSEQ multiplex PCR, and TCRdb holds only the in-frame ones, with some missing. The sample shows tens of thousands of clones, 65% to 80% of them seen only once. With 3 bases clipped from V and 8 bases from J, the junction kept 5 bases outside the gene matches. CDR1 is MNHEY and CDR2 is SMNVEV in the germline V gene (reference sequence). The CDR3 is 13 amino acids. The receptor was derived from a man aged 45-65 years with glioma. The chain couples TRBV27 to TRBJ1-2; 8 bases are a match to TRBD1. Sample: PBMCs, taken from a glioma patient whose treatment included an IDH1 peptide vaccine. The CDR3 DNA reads TGTGCCAGCAGTTTGGGCAGGGGGCAGGGCTACACCTTC. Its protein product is CASSLGRGQGYTF.